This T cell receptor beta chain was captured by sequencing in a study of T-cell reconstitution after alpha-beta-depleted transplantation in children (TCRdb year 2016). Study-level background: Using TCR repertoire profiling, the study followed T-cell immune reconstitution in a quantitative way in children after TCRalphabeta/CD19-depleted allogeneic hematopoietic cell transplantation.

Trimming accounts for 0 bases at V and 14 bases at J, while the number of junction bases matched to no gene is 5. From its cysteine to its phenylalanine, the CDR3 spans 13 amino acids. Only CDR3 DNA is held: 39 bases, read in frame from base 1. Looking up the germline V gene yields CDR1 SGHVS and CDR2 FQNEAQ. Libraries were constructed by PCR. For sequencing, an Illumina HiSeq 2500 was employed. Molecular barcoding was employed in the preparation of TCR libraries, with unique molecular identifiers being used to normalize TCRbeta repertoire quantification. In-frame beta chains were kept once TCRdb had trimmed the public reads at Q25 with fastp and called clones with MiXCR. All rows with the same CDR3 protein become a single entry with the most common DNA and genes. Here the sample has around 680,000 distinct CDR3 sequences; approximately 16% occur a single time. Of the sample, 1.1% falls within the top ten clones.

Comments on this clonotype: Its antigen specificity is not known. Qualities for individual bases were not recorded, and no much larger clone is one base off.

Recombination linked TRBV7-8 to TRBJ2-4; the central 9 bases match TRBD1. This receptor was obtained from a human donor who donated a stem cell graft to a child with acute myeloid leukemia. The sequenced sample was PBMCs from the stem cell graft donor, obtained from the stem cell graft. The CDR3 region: CASSLAPGQGKYF. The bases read TGTGCCAGCAGCTTAGCGCCGGGACAGGGAAAGTACTTC.